The T cell receptor (beta chain) under discussion was sequenced for a study of persistence of HIV-infected CD4 T cells (TCRdb year 2020). Context from the whole study: CMV- and HIV-1 Gag-responding CD4+ T cells were isolated from ART-treated individuals so that antigen-driven clonal expansion of HIV-1-infected cells could be examined. The median time the participants had spent on suppressive ART was approximately eight years. Peripheral blood samples of up to about 200 mL were collected at multiple time points, except for a couple of participants, who underwent leukapheresis at a single time point. The clonality of all cells in each sorted population was assessed by TCRbeta sequencing, whereas the clonality of infected cells was assessed by proviral sequencing. The TCR cluster analysis across participants included eight or nine participants for CMV and over 5 participants for Gag. Broader findings and caveats from the paper: Significantly lower TCRbeta richness was observed in CMV- and Gag-responding cells than in anti-CD3/anti-CD28-responding cells, and higher oligoclonality was observed in CMV-responding cells than in CD3/CD28-stimulated and Gag-responding cells. Antigen-responding cells were enriched for expanded CDR3beta sequences that were degenerate, which suggests that CD4+ responses to CMV and Gag underwent convergent selection. Restriction of bulk TCR analyses to the rare CMV-responding cells that actually carried HIV-1 proviruses was not possible. Few individuals were included in the study, and only a limited range of antigens was tested. TCR oligoclonality correlated with proviral oligoclonality within the same sorted populations.

The label giving this sample's treatment or condition can be read as: suppressive antiretroviral therapy. Cells were stimulated with lysates of CMV-infected fibroblasts at about 9.6 ug/mL. Nonresponding CD40L-negative CD69-negative CD45RO-high memory CD4+ T cells were sorted as memory populations depleted of antigen-responding cells. Participants were HIV-1-infected adults who started suppressive ART during chronic infection. Participants had undetectable plasma HIV-1 RNA below 50 copies/mL for at least 4 years. To be included, participants needed a CD4+ T cell count above 400 cells/uL and a positive CMV serology. Before stimulation, PBMCs were isolated using density centrifugation and then depleted of CD8+ T cells. CD8-depleted PBMCs were stimulated for about 18 hours with anti-CD28/CD49d costimulation, CD40-blocking antibody and enfuvirtide to prevent new infections. Cell sorting was performed on a Beckman Coulter MoFlo Legacy or XDP sorter, and dead cells were excluded with propidium iodide. Genomic DNA was extracted with the QIAamp DNA Mini Kit for samples above one million cells, otherwise with the Quick-DNA Microprep Kit.

As regards this clone: Its antigen is currently not known. No base qualities exist here, and no much larger clone lies one base off it.

TCRbeta repertoires were sequenced from genomic DNA with the immunoSEQ hsTCRB assay version 4 in survey mode. For TCRbeta sequencing, genomic DNA was diluted to 8 to 10 ng/uL, with up to 1 ug used per sample. Processing in the source paper ran as follows. ImmunoSeq Analyzer 3.0 was used for analysis of TCRbeta data, and diversity was computed on productive nucleotide rearrangements. Using the Immunarch R package, the improved Chao index served to estimate lower-bound TCR diversity and the Gini coefficient served to estimate clonality. Different nucleotide rearrangements encoding the same CDR3beta amino acid sequence were counted as distinct clonotypes. Differential abundance analysis identified TCRbeta sequences significantly enriched in antigen-responding cells relative to anti-CD3/anti-CD28-activated cells. GLIPH2 grouped TCRs by predicted peptide-MHC specificity, both within each participant and across combined participant data sets. This is the immuneACCESS table as TCRdb keeps it, with only in-frame sequences that have V and J called. A part of the clones is gone; compared with another copy, unresolved V genes explain less than half, and the rest is unexplained. V, J and clone size derive from that table, while D and trimming were established from the DNA sequence. In this sample the table shows 25,000 to 35,000 clones, roughly four fifths of which occur a single time. Roughly 0.86% of the sample lies in the top ten.

The CDR1 and CDR2 encoded by the germline V gene are SGHRS and YFSETQ. Germline trimming amounts to 4 bases on V and 2 bases on J, with 12 as the count of junction bases outside the gene matches. The CDR3 runs 20 residues from the cysteine to the phenylalanine. Just CDR3 DNA is preserved here, 60 bases in frame from base 1. The chain is encoded by TRBV5-1 joined to TRBJ2-1, with 16 bases in between that match TRBD2. The sequence was obtained from an adult man with HIV who was CMV-seropositive. The sample here was CD4+ T cells sorted from PBMCs after roughly 20-hour stimulation, taken from a patient who received antiretroviral therapy. Read against the paper, the sample's cell subset or site label means: CD40L-CD69- CD45RO-high memory CD4 T cells not responding to CMV lysate. The CDR3 region reads CASSQPGTSGGASPYNEQFF. Here is the DNA: TGCGCCAGCAGCCAGCCCGGGACTAGCGGGGGGGCTAGCCCCTACAATGAGCAGTTCTTC.